This note documents a single T cell receptor (beta chain) sequence. Antigen: not known. The CDR3 runs 14 residues. The V end lost 4 bases, the J end lost 3 bases, and 13 bases lay between the germline ends. The germline CDR1 and CDR2 sequences are LGHDT and YNNKEL (reference sequence). The sample originates from a study of T cell responses to AZD1222 COVID-19 vaccine. Whole-study findings and limits: Only a handful of AZD1222 recipients were seropositive at baseline. Mapped onto spike, vaccine-associated CD4 TCRs spanned it and were dominant at 160-218 and 743-854.

The data were produced by immunoSEQ multiplex PCR, yet TCRdb's version contains in-frame clones alone and is incomplete. The table records about 110,000 clones, about 80% of them present only once. The receptor was derived from an adult in good health. The chain couples TRBV3-1 (or the pseudogene TRBV3-2) to TRBJ2-7; D is perhaps TRBD1 or TRBD2 (5 bases each). Sequencing was performed on peripheral blood, taken on day 0 of AZD1222 vaccination. For the CDR3, the DNA is TGTGCCAGCAGCCCTGCGTTTGGGGGCTACGAGCAGTACTTC. It codes for CASSPAFGGYEQYF.